The 27 T cell receptor beta chains below all came from one sample that was sequenced in a study of shared clonotypes between healthy human individuals. Generated by immunoSEQ multiplex PCR, the TCRdb table keeps only in-frame clones and is missing some. Of roughly 1.5 million clones listed, approximately 98% are singletons. Sequencing was performed on naive CD4+ T cells sorted from blood. Subset specified: CD45RA+ positively selected. These receptors came from a man aged 25-45 years in good health.

This clone was found once. The chain joins TRBV5-4 to TRBJ2-7; a weak D match, TRBD1 (5 bases). CDR1 and CDR2 (germline): SGHNT, YYREEE (reference sequence). Between the trimmed V and J ends, which lost 4 bases and 0 bases, there was a span of 14 bases. The CDR3 runs to 15 residues. The CDR3 DNA reads as TGTGCCAGCAGCCTCCAGGGTCGCATCTCCTACGAGCAGTACTTC. Protein sequence: CASSLQGRISYEQYF.

The chain joins TRBV15 to TRBJ2-1; D not certain. This CDR3 comprises 16 residues. Trimming stripped 2 bases from V and 4 bases from J, with 15 bases between. Per the germline V gene, CDR1 is LNHNV and CDR2 is YYDKDF (reference sequence). CDR3 protein: CATSRSVPVSYNEQFF. CDR3 nucleotide sequence: TGTGCCACCAGCAGATCTGTCCCCGTTAGTTACAATGAGCAGTTCTTC.

The chain links TRBV5-1 to TRBJ2-1; 9 positions agree with TRBD2. CDR1 is SGHRS, CDR2 YFSETQ, per germline. The V and J ends lost 0 bases and 6 bases, in that order; junction bases with no gene match: 10. The CDR3 contains 17 residues. CDR3 sequence (DNA): TGCGCCAGCAGCTTGGCCACAGCGGGAGGACCCATCAATGAGCAGTTCTTC. It yields the protein CASSLATAGGPINEQFF.

The chain is built from TRBV19 and TRBJ1-2; a possible D gene is TRBD1 (5 bases). This CDR3 spans 17 amino acids. Germline V gene sequence: CDR1 LNHDA, CDR2 SQIVND (reference sequence). V was shortened by 6 bases and J by 4 bases, with 24 bases between the two germline ends. The CDR3 loop reads CASSLLPGPQSPYGYTF. CDR3 nucleotide sequence: TGTGCCAGTAGCCTTCTTCCGGGACCCCAATCCCCCTATGGCTACACCTTC. Using reference TRBV19 and TRBJ1-2 for the parts outside the CDR3, the full variable domain is DGGITQSPKYLFRKEGQNVTLSCEQNLNHDAMYWYRQDPGQGLRLIYYSQIVNDFQKGDIAEGYSVSREKKESFPLTVTSAQKNPTAFYLCASSLLPGPQSPYGYTFGSGTRLTVV.

The chain uses TRBV6-5 and TRBJ2-7; TRBD1 agrees at 7 bases. With 5 bases clipped from V and 4 bases from J, the junction kept 8 bases outside the gene matches. The CDR3 is made up of 14 amino acids. The V gene's germline CDR1 is MNHEY and CDR2 SVGAGI. CDR3 loop: CASSQKTGSYEQYF. CDR3 DNA: TGTGCCAGCAGTCAAAAGACAGGGTCATACGAGCAGTACTTC.

V gene TRBV18 combines with J gene TRBJ1-3; D remains ambiguous. V lost 6 bases and J 0 bases, leaving 15 bases between the germline ends. In germline, CDR1 is KGHSH, CDR2 LQKENI. The CDR3 totals 16 residues. The CDR3 DNA reads as TGTGCCAGCTCTCGCGGAACGGGTTACTCTGGAAACACCATATATTTT. This encodes CASSRGTGYSGNTIYF.

The chain combines TRBV14 with TRBJ2-1; 12 bases are shared with TRBD2. J was trimmed by 0 bases and V by 6 bases; bases with no gene match: 3. This CDR3 is 16 amino acids long. CDR1 and CDR2 (germline): SGHDN, FVKESK. The CDR3 region is CASRRTSGNSYNEQFF. The DNA for the CDR3 is TGTGCCAGCAGGAGGACTAGCGGGAACTCCTACAATGAGCAGTTCTTC.

The chain couples TRBV28 to TRBJ2-7, with 11 bases fitting TRBD1. The germline V gene has CDR1 MDHEN and CDR2 SYDVKM. The V and J ends lost 5 bases and 3 bases, in that order; junction bases with no gene match: 12. This CDR3 region has 17 residues. The CDR3 DNA reads as TGTGCCAGCAGTCCTTCGCCGTGGACAGGGGGCAGCTACGAGCAGTACTTC. Translation gives CASSPSPWTGGSYEQYF.

The rearrangement links TRBV2 to TRBJ2-7, with D hard to call. Germline-derived CDR1 and CDR2 are SNHLY and FYNNEI. The germline V and J ends were trimmed by 5 bases and 3 bases, with 5 bases remaining between them. The CDR3 is made up of 11 amino acids. CDR3 bases: TGTGCCAGCAGTTACAACTACGAGCAGTACTTC. Protein: CASSYNYEQYF.

This CDR3 reads CASSSALAGVGNEQFF. CDR3 DNA: TGCGCCAGCAGCTCAGCACTAGCGGGAGTGGGCAATGAGCAGTTCTTC. The chain uses TRBV5-1 and TRBJ2-1; TRBD2 agrees at 11 bases. V lost 3 bases to trimming and J lost 6 bases; unmatched junction nucleotides: 8. The CDR3 has 16 amino acids. Germline loops: CDR1 SGHRS, CDR2 YFSETQ.

V gene TRBV4-3 combines with J gene TRBJ2-7; either TRBD1 or TRBD2 may fit D (5 bases each). Germline V gene data show CDR1 as LGHNA and CDR2 as YSLEER. V dropped 0 bases and J dropped 4 bases, with 10 bases sitting between them. The CDR3 length is 14 residues. The DNA of the CDR3 is TGCGCCAGCAGCCAAGACCGGGGCGCATACGAGCAGTACTTC. It yields the protein CASSQDRGAYEQYF.

Written as DNA, the CDR3 is TGTGCCAGCTCACCACTGAGGACAGACACGCCTGGAAACACCATATATTTT. Protein sequence: CASSPLRTDTPGNTIYF. V gene TRBV18 combines with J gene TRBJ1-3; D is possibly TRBD1 (6 bases). Germline loops: CDR1 KGHSH, CDR2 LQKENI. V lost 1 base and J lost 2, with 15 bases in between. The CDR3 has 17 amino acids.

The J gene is TRBJ1-5, the V gene TRBV14; D gene unclear. From germline, CDR1 is SGHDN and CDR2 FVKESK. V was clipped by 0 bases and J by 6 bases, with 6 bases between them. CDR3 length: 13 amino acids. This chain's CDR3 is CASSQELGQPQHF. For the CDR3, the DNA is TGTGCCAGCAGCCAAGAACTGGGTCAGCCCCAGCATTTT. The full variable domain, completed using reference TRBV14 and TRBJ1-5, is EAGVTQFPSHSVIEKGQTVTLRCDPISGHDNLYWYRRVMGKEIKFLLHFVKESKQDESGMPNNRFLAERTGGTYSTLKVQPAELEDSGVYFCASSQELGQPQHFGDGTRLSIL.

With regard to this clone: Other nucleotide sequences from this sample produce the same CDR3. The chain uses TRBV5-4 and TRBJ2-1, with 8 nucleotides matching TRBD2. CDR3 length: 16 residues. From germline, CDR1 is SGHNT and CDR2 YYREEE (reference sequence). Trimming took 0 bases from V and 0 from J; bases not matched to a gene: 2. CDR3 sequence: CASSLGGRSSYNEQFF. DNA for the CDR3: TGTGCCAGCAGCTTGGGCGGGAGGAGCTCCTACAATGAGCAGTTCTTC. Drawing the rest from reference TRBV5-4 and TRBJ2-1, the complete variable domain is ETGVTQSPTHLIKTRGQQVTLRCSSQSGHNTVSWYQQALGQGPQFIFQYYREEENGRGNFPPRFSGLQFPNYSSELNVNALELDDSALYLCASSLGGRSSYNEQFFGPGTRLTVL.

This chain links TRBV28 with TRBJ1-5; D remains unclear. This CDR3 comprises 15 residues. The germline V gene has CDR1 MDHEN and CDR2 SYDVKM. V dropped 5 bases and J dropped 5 bases, with 16 bases sitting between them. In DNA form, the CDR3 reads TGTGCCAGCAGTCTACCTTATATTCGGGATCAGCCCCAGCATTTT. This translates into CASSLPYIRDQPQHF.

The chain employs TRBV7-8 and TRBJ2-7; tentatively, D is TRBD2 (7 bases). Germline V gene sequence: CDR1 SGHVS, CDR2 FQNEAQ. The CDR3 length is 14 residues. V lost 5 bases, J lost 6 bases, and 17 bases lay in between. In DNA, the CDR3 is TGTGCCAGCAGCCCTAGGGTTGGGGGGGCCGAGCAGTACTTC. Protein sequence: CASSPRVGGAEQYF.

This chain connects TRBV10-3 to TRBJ2-7, with TRBD2 matching over 8 bases. Germline V gives CDR1 ENHRY, CDR2 SYGVKD. CDR3 length: 13 amino acids. J gave up 3 bases and V 9 bases, and 7 bases lay outside the gene matches. CDR3 residues: CAIKREGLYEQYF. The CDR3 bases are TGTGCCATTAAACGGGAGGGCCTCTACGAGCAGTACTTC.

The CDR3 here is CASRQGSTSGELFF. In DNA form, the CDR3 reads TGTGCCAGCAGACAGGGGTCGACATCCGGGGAGCTGTTTTTT. The rearrangement joins TRBV6-5 to TRBJ2-2, with TRBD1 matching 7 bases. The ends lost 6 bases at V and 6 bases at J; junction bases unmatched: 7. Looked up from germline, CDR1 is MNHEY and CDR2 is SVGAGI. This CDR3 contains 14 residues.

This chain joins TRBV27 and TRBJ2-3, with unresolved D. CDR3 length: 14 residues. CDR1 is MNHEY, CDR2 SMNVEV, per germline (reference sequence). Trimming pared 10 bases from V and 2 bases from J, leaving 16 bases between. CDR3 amino acids: CAMAWTRHTDTQYF. CDR3 sequence (DNA): TGTGCCATGGCGTGGACGAGACACACAGATACGCAGTATTTT.

The V gene is TRBV9, the J gene TRBJ2-5; 8 bases map to TRBD2. CDR1 is SGDLS, CDR2 YYNGEE, per germline. The ends lost 4 bases at V and 5 bases at J; junction bases unmatched: 10. The CDR3 is made up of 15 amino acids. The CDR3: CASSPLSGVRETQYF. The CDR3 DNA follows: TGTGCCAGCAGCCCCCTTAGCGGGGTTCGGGAGACCCAGTACTTC.

The CDR3 coding sequence is TGTGCCAGCAGCCCCTCTTGGGGGGGGGAAGAGACCCAGTACTTC. This sequence encodes CASSPSWGGEETQYF. The rearrangement uses TRBV7-2 and TRBJ2-5; 7 nucleotides line up with TRBD2. CDR1 is SGHTA and CDR2 is FQGNSA in the germline V gene. The junction had 9 bases not matched to a gene; V was cut back by 5 bases and J by 3 bases. This CDR3 contains 15 residues.

The chain has TRBV6-1 and TRBJ2-3, with D possibly being TRBD1 or TRBD2 (6 bases each). The V gene's germline CDR1 is MNHNS and CDR2 SASEGT. Trimming removed 3 bases at V and 5 bases at J, with 12 bases between. CDR3 length equals 14 residues. This CDR3 is CASSDGGHGDTQYF. In DNA, the CDR3 is TGTGCCAGCAGTGACGGGGGCCATGGAGATACGCAGTATTTT.

The V gene is TRBV19, the J gene TRBJ2-1; 13 bases fit TRBD2. The CDR3 extends over 16 amino acids. Germline values: CDR1 LNHDA, CDR2 SQIVND (reference sequence). Unmatched junction bases numbered 5, after V lost 1 base and J lost 8 bases. In nucleotides, the CDR3 is TGTGCCAGTAGTATAGCCGGGACTAGCGGGATTTATGAGCAGTTCTTC. This encodes CASSIAGTSGIYEQFF.

The chain is built from TRBV14 and TRBJ2-1; 12 bases are a match to TRBD2. CDR1 is SGHDN, CDR2 FVKESK, per germline. V gave up 0 bases and J gave up 10 bases; unmatched junction bases: 7. The CDR3 is made up of 16 amino acids. The CDR3 DNA follows: TGTGCCAGCAGCCAAGATAGGACTAGCGGGGTTGAGGAGCAGTTCTTC. Its protein product is CASSQDRTSGVEEQFF.

The table lists this clone with a count of one. The V gene is TRBV19, the J gene TRBJ2-5, with D possibly being TRBD1 (6 bases). V was trimmed by 5 bases and J by 7 bases, leaving 14 bases between them. Germline-derived CDR1 and CDR2 are LNHDA and SQIVND (reference sequence). The CDR3 covers 13 residues. The CDR3 coding sequence is TGTGCCAGTAGTGCAACAGGGCCCGGGACCCAGTACTTC. It specifies CASSATGPGTQYF.

The rearrangement joins TRBV7-6 to TRBJ2-3; TRBD1 matches 9 bases. V shed 1 base and J 2 bases; nucleotides not matched to a gene: 4. CDR3 length: 16 amino acids. Looked up from germline, CDR1 is SGHVS and CDR2 is FNYEAQ. CDR3 in DNA: TGTGCCAGCAGCTTAGGGGGGACAGGGAACACAGATACGCAGTATTTT. It specifies CASSLGGTGNTDTQYF.

The rearrangement uses TRBV6-1 and TRBJ1-1; 7 nucleotides match TRBD1. The CDR3 has 13 residues. Germline assignment: CDR1 MNHNS and CDR2 SASEGT. V was pared by 5 bases and J by 4 bases, with 4 bases of the junction left unmatched. The CDR3 sequence: CASSQNRGTEAFF. CDR3 DNA sequence: TGTGCCAGCAGTCAAAACAGGGGCACTGAAGCTTTCTTT.